This T cell receptor (beta chain) was identified in a study of blood T cell repertoires in COVID-19. Study context: In each case, the material was cDNA or gDNA derived from T cells, B-cell-depleted T cells, or PBMCs.

Those enrolled, adults aged roughly 18 to 90 years, came from roughly 22 US areas. TCRdb keeps only in-frame clones here, not all; method: immunoSEQ multiplex PCR. The sample has hundreds of thousands of clones, roughly nine tenths seen once. The TCR was taken from a woman aged 25-40 years with acute COVID-19. The specimen sequenced was PBMCs or T cells enriched from blood (not recorded which).

The DNA for the CDR3 is TGTGCCAGTAGTATACAAAGCTCAACTAATGAAAAACTGTTTTTT. It translates to CASSIQSSTNEKLFF. J is TRBJ1-4 and V is TRBV19; D is unclear. The V end lost 2 bases, the J end lost 0 bases, and 7 bases lay between the germline ends. The CDR3 covers 15 residues. The V gene's germline CDR1 is LNHDA and CDR2 SQIVND (reference sequence). Full variable domain (outside the CDR3, taken from reference TRBV19 and TRBJ1-4): DGGITQSPKYLFRKEGQNVTLSCEQNLNHDAMYWYRQDPGQGLRLIYYSQIVNDFQKGDIAEGYSVSREKKESFPLTVTSAQKNPTAFYLCASSIQSSTNEKLFFGSGTQLSVL.